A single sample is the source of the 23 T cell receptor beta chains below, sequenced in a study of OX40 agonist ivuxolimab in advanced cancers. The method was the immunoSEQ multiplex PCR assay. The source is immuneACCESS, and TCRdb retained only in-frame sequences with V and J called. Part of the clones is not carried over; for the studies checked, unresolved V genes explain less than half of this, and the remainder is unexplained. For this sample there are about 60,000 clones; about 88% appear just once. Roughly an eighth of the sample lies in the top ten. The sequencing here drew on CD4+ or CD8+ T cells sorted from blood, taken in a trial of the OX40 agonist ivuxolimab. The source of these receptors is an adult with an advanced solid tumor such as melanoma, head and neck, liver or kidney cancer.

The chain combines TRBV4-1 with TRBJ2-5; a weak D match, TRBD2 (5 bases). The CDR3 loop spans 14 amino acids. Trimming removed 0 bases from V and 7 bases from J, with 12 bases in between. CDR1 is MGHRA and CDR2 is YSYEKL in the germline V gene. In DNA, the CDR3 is TGCGCCAGCAGCCAAGAGGGCGGAGGCGCGACCCAGTACTTC. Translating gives CASSQEGGGATQYF.

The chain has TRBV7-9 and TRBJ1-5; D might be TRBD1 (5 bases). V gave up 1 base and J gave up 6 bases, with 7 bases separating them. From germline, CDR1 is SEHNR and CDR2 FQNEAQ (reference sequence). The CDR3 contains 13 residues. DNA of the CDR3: TGTGCCAGCAGCTTAGGAGGGACTCAGCCCCAGCATTTT. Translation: CASSLGGTQPQHF.

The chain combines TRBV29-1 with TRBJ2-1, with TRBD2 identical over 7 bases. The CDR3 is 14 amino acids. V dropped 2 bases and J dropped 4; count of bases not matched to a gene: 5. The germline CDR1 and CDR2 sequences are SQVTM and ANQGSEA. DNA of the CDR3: TGCAGCGTTGAAAGTCTAGCGGAATACAATGAGCAGTTCTTC. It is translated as CSVESLAEYNEQFF.

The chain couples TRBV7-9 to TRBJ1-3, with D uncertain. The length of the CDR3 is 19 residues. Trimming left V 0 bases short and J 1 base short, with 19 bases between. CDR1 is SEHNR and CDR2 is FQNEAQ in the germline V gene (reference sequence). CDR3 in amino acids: CASSLAPPGLGQSGNTIYF. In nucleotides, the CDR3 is TGTGCCAGCAGCTTAGCGCCCCCTGGACTCGGTCAATCTGGAAACACCATATATTTT.

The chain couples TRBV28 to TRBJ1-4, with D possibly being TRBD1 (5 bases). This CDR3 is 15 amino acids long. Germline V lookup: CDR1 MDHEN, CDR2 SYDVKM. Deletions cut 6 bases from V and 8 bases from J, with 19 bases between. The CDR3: CASRSYQGFREKLFF. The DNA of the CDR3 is TGTGCCAGCAGATCCTACCAGGGATTTAGGGAAAAACTGTTTTTT.

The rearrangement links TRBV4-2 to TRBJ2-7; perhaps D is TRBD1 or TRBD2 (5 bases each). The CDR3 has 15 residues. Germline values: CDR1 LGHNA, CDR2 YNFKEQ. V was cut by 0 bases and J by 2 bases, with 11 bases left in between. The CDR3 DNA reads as TGTGCCAGCAGCCAAGAATGGGACGGCGCCTACGAGCAGTACTTC. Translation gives CASSQEWDGAYEQYF.

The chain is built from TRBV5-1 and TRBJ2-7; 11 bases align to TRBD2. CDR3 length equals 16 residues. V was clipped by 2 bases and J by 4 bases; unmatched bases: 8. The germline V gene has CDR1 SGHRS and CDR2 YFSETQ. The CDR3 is CASSLTSGRTAYEQYF. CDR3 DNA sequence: TGCGCCAGCAGCTTAACTAGCGGGAGAACGGCGTACGAGCAGTACTTC. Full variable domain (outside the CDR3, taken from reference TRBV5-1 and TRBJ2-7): KAGVTQTPRYLIKTRGQQVTLSCSPISGHRSVSWYQQTPGQGLQFLFEYFSETQRNKGNFPGRFSGRQFSNSRSEMNVSTLELGDSALYLCASSLTSGRTAYEQYFGPGTRLTVT.

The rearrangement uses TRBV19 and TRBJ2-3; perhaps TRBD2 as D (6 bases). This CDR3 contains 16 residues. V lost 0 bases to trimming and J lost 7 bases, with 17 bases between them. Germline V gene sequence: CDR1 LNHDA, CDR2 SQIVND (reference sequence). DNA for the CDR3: TGTGCCAGTAGTATAGAGGGGCTAGCGTTGGCGAATACGCAGTATTTT. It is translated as CASSIEGLALANTQYF.

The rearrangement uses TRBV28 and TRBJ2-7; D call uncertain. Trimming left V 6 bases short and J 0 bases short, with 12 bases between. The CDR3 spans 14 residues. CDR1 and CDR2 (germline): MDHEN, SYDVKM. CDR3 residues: CASSPKESSYEQYF. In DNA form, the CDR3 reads TGTGCCAGCAGCCCTAAGGAAAGCTCCTACGAGCAGTACTTC.

CDR3 DNA: TGTGCCAGCAGTGGAGACTATAGCAATCAGCCCCAGCATTTT. This gives the protein CASSGDYSNQPQHF. The rearrangement uses TRBV2 and TRBJ1-5, with D unresolved. Trimming left V 4 bases short and J 0 bases short, with 7 bases between. This CDR3 has 14 residues. Germline CDR1 reads SNHLY; CDR2 reads FYNNEI.

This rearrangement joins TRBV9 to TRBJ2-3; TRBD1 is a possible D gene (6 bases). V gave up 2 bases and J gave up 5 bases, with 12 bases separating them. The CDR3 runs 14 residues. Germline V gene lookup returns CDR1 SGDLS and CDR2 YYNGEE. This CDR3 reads CASSVKGVQDTQYF. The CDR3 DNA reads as TGTGCCAGCAGCGTCAAGGGGGTTCAAGATACGCAGTATTTT.

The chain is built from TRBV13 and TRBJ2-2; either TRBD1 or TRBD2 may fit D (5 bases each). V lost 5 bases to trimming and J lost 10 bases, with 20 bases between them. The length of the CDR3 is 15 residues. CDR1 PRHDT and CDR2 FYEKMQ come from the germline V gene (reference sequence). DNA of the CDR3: TGTGCCAGCAGCAAAAGGTCCGGGACCGGGGAGGAGCTGTTTTTT. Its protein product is CASSKRSGTGEELFF.

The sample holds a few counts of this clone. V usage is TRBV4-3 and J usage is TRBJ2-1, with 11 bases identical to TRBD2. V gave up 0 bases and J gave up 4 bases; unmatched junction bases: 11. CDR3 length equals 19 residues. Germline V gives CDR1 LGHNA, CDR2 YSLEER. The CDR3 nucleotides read TGCGCCAGCAGCCAAGATGGTAGCGGGAGGGCCCTCCCGTACAATGAGCAGTTCTTC. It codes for CASSQDGSGRALPYNEQFF.

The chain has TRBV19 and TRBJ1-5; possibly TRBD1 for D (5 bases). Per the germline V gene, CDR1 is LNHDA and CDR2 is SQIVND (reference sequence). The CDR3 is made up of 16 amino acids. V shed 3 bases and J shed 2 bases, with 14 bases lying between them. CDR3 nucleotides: TGTGCCAGTAGTATTCCTGTCCAGGGAGGCAATCAGCCCCAGCATTTT. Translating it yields CASSIPVQGGNQPQHF.

CDR3 in DNA: TGCAGCACCTTAGGGGCCGGGGAGCTGTTTTTT. This encodes CSTLGAGELFF. The J gene is TRBJ2-2, the V gene TRBV29-1; the D gene is possibly TRBD1 (5 bases). The CDR3 spans 11 residues. The germline V gene has CDR1 SQVTM and CDR2 ANQGSEA. Trimming removed 8 bases from V and 6 bases from J, with 10 bases in between.

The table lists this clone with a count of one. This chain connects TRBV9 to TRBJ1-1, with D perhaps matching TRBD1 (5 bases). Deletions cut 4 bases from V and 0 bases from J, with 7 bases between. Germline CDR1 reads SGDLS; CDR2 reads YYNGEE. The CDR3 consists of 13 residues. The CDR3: CASSSGMNTEAFF. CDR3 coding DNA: TGTGCCAGCAGCTCAGGGATGAACACTGAAGCTTTCTTT.

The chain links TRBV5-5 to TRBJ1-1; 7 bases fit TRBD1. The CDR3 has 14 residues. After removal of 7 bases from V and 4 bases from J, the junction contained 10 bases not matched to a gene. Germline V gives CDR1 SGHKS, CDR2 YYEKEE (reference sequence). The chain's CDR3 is CASDPGDRATEAFF. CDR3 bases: TGTGCCAGCGACCCGGGGGACAGAGCCACTGAAGCTTTCTTT. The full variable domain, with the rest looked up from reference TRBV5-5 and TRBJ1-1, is DAGVTQSPTHLIKTRGQQVTLRCSPISGHKSVSWYQQVLGQGPQFIFQYYEKEERGRGNFPDRFSARQFPNYSSELNVNALLLGDSALYLCASDPGDRATEAFFGQGTRLTVV.

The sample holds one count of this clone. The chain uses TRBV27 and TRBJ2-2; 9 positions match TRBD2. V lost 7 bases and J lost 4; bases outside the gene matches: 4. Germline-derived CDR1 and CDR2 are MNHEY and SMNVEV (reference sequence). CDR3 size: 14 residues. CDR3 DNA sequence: TGTGCCAGCACCGGCGGGGGGGGCACCGGGGAGCTGTTTTTT. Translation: CASTGGGGTGELFF.

The CDR3, as DNA: TGTGCCAGCAGCGACCGTCTTAGCTCCTATAATTCACCCCTCCACTTT. This translates into CASSDRLSSYNSPLHF. This chain uses TRBV7-9 with TRBJ1-6; D unclear. V lost 5 bases and J 0 bases, leaving 11 bases between the germline ends. The germline V gene has CDR1 SEHNR and CDR2 FQNEAQ (reference sequence). The CDR3 is made up of 16 amino acids.

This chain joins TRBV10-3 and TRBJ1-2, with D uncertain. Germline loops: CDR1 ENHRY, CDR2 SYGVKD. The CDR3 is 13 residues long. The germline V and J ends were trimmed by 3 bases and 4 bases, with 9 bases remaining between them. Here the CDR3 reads CAISDGRGYGYTF. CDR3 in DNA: TGTGCCATCAGTGACGGACGCGGCTATGGCTACACCTTC.

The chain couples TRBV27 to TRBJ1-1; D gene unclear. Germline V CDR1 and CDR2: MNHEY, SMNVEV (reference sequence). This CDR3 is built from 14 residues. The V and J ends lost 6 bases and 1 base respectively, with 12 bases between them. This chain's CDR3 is CASSLTWGNTEAFF. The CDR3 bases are TGTGCCAGCAGCTTAACCTGGGGGAACACTGAAGCTTTCTTT.

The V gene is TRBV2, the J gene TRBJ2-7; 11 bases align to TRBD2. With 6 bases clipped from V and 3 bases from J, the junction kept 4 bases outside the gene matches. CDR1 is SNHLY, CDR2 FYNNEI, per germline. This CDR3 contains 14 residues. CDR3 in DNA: TGTGCCAGCAGGGGGACTAGCGGTCTCTACGAGCAGTACTTC. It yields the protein CASRGTSGLYEQYF.

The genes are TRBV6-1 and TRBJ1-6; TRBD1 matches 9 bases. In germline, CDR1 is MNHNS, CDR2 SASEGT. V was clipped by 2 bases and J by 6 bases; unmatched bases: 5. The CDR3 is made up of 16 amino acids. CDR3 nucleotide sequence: TGTGCCAGCAGTGAATTTGTACAGGGGGCTAATTCACCCCTCCACTTT. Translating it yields CASSEFVQGANSPLHF.